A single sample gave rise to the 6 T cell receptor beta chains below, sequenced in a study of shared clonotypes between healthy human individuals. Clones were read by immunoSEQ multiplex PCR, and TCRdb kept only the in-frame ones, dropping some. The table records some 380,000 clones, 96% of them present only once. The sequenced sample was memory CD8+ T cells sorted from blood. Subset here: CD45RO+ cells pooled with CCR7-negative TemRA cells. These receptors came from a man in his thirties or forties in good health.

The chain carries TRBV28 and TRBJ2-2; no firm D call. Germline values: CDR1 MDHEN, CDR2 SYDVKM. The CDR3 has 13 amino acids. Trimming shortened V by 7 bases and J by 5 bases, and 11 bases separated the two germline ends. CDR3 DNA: TGTGCCAGCAACCCTTCGCTAACCGGGGAGCTGTTTTTT. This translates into CASNPSLTGELFF.

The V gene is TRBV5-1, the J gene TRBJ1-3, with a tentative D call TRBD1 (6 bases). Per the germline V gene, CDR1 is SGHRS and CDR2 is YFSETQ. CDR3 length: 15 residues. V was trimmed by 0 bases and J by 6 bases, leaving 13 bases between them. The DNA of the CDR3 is TGCGCCAGCAGCTTGGGGTACAGGGTGTCAAACACCATATATTTT. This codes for CASSLGYRVSNTIYF.

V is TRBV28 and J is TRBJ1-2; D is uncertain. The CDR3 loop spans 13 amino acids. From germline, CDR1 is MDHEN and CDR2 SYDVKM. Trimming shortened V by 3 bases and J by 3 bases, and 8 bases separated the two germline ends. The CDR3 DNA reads TGTGCCAGCAGTTTGAAGAGGGACTATGGCTACACCTTC. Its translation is CASSLKRDYGYTF.

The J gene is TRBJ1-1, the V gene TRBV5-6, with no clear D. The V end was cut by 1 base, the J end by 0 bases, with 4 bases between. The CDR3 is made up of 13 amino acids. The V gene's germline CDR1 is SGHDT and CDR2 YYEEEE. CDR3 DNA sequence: TGTGCCAGCAGCTTGATTTTGAACACTGAAGCTTTCTTT. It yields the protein CASSLILNTEAFF.

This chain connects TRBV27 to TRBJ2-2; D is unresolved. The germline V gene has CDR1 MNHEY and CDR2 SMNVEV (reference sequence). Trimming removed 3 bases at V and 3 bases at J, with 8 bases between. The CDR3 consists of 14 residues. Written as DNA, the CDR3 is TGTGCCAGCAGTTTGCAGGCCTACACCGGGGAGCTGTTTTTT. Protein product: CASSLQAYTGELFF.

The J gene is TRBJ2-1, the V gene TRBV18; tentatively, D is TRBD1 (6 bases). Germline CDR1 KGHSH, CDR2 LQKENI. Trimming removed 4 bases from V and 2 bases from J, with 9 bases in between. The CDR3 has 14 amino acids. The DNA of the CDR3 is TGTGCCAGCTCACGGGACAACGCCTACAATGAGCAGTTCTTC. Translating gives CASSRDNAYNEQFF.